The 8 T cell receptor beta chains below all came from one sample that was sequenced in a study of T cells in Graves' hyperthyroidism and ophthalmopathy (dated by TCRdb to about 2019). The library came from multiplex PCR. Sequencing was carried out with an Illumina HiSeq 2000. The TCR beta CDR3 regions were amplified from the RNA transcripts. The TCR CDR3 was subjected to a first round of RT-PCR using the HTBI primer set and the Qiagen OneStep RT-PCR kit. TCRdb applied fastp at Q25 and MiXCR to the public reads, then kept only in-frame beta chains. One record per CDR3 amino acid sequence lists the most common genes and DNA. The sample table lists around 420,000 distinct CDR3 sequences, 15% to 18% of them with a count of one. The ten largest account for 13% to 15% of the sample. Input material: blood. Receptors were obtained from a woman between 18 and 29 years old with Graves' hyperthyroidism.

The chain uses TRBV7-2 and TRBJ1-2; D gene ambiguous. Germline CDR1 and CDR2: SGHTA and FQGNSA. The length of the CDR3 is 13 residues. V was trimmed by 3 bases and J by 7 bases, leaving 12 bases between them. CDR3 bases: TGTGCCAGCAGCTTCCGAGCCCTGGGTGGCTACACCTTC. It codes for CASSFRALGGYTF.

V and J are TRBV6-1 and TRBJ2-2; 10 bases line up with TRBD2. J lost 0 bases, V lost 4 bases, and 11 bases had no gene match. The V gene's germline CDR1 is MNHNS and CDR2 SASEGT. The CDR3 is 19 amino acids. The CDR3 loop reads CASSGRTSGEIANTGELFF. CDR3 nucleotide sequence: TGTGCCAGCAGTGGGAGGACTAGCGGAGAAATCGCGAACACCGGGGAGCTGTTTTTT.

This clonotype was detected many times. The CDR3 sequence is CASSLGTGVSETQYF. The CDR3 DNA follows: TGTGCCAGCAGTCTCGGGACAGGGGTCTCGGAGACCCAGTACTTC. The V gene is TRBV12-3 or TRBV12-4, the J gene TRBJ2-5; 10 nucleotides line up with TRBD1. V gave up 5 bases and J gave up 5 bases; unmatched junction bases: 8. There are 15 residues in the CDR3.

The DNA for the CDR3 is TGCAGTGCTAGAGGGGGACTAGCGGGAGAGTTGGATACGCAGTATTTT. This sequence encodes CSARGGLAGELDTQYF. The J gene is TRBJ2-3, the V gene TRBV20-1; 14 positions match TRBD2. V dropped 1 base and J dropped 6; count of bases not matched to a gene: 6. Germline V lookup: CDR1 DFQATT, CDR2 SNEGSKA (reference sequence). The CDR3 consists of 16 residues.

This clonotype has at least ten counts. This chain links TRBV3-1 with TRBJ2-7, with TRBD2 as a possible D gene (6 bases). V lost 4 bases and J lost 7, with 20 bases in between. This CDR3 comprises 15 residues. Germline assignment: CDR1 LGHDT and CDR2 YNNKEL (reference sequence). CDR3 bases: TGTGCCAGCAGCCCACGGCTGACTAGTTCCTCGGAGCAGTACTTC. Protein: CASSPRLTSSSEQYF.

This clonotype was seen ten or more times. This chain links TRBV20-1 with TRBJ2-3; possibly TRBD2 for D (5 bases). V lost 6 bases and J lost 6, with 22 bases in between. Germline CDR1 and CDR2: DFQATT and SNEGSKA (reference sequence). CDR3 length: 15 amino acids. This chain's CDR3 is CSASMGGRQDDTQYF. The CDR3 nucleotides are TGCAGTGCCAGCATGGGCGGGCGGCAGGATGATACGCAGTATTTT.

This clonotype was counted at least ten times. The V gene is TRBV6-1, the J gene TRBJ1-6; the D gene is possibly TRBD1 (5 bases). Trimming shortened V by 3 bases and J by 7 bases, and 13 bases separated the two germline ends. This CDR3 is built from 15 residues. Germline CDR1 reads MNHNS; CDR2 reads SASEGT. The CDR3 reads CASSETGTGNSPLHF. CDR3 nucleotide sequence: TGTGCCAGCAGTGAGACCGGGACGGGGAATTCACCCCTCCACTTT.

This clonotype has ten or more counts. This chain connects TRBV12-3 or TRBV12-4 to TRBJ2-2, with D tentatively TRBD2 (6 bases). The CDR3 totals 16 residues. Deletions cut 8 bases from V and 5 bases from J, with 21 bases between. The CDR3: CASRDSATVYTGELFF. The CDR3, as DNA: TGTGCCAGCCGGGACTCCGCCACCGTATATACCGGGGAGCTGTTTTTT.